This T cell receptor (beta chain) comes out of a study of blood T cells in healthy people across ages. Study observations and caveats: In these data, TCR beta diversity tracked strongly with naive T cell percentage.

Germline loops: CDR1 ENHRY, CDR2 SYGVKD. Trimming took 6 bases from V and 2 from J; bases not matched to a gene: 7. The CDR3 runs to 17 residues. Then a second PCR, running roughly 7 to 12 cycles, was carried out with a sample-barcoded 5' primer and a J-beta primer mix. With 12 random nucleotides, a template-switch adaptor tagged each individual cDNA molecule. TCRdb itself ran the 5' RACE reads through MiXCR, one entry per CDR3 protein. The data contain fewer than 900,000 distinct CDR3 sequences, more than 40% of them singletons. A remark on this clonotype: Antigen specificity is unknown.

Every participating donor contributed around 9.5 milliliters of peripheral blood through a draw. No fewer than 6 million PBMCs went into each sample. Sequenced sample: blood. The chain recombines TRBV10-3 with TRBJ2-3, with 14 bases fitting TRBD2. The clonotype originates from an older woman in good health. CDR3 DNA: TGTGCCATCAGACCGGGACTAGCGGGAGCTACCACAGATACGCAGTATTTT. The encoded protein is CAIRPGLAGATTDTQYF.